Each of the 20 T cell receptor beta chains below was sequenced from the same sample in a study of PD-1 blockade in classical Hodgkin lymphoma. As to time point: newly diagnosed, previously untreated cHL patient sample. Measured with immunoSEQ multiplex PCR; TCRdb has only the in-frame clones, and not every one. The data contain tens of thousands of clones, 93% of them seen just once; the ten biggest clones take up about 2.5%. The sample taken for sequencing was peripheral blood mononuclear cells (PBMCs). The receptor source for this set is a human donor with classical Hodgkin lymphoma.

The chain couples TRBV7-9 to TRBJ2-1, with TRBD2 matching over 13 bases. Germline trimming cut 5 bases from V and 8 bases from J; bases unmatched to any gene: 6. CDR3 length: 15 amino acids. CDR1 SEHNR and CDR2 FQNEAQ come from the germline V gene (reference sequence). CDR3 nucleotides: TGTGCCAGCAGCGTTACTAGCGGGAGGGCCTATGAGCAGTTCTTC. Protein product: CASSVTSGRAYEQFF.

V is TRBV6-4 and J is TRBJ2-1; D ambiguous. The CDR3 has 14 residues. Germline loops: CDR1 MRHNA, CDR2 SNTAGT. Deletions cut 5 bases from V and 6 bases from J, with 14 bases between. The CDR3 protein is CASSPLGPTNEQFF. The DNA for the CDR3 is TGTGCCAGCAGTCCCTTGGGCCCGACCAATGAGCAGTTCTTC.

The chain is built from TRBV10-3 and TRBJ2-1, with 7 positions matching TRBD2. Germline CDR1 and CDR2: ENHRY and SYGVKD. The ends lost 11 bases at V and 4 bases at J; junction bases unmatched: 14. The CDR3 has 15 residues. The CDR3 is CAAREAGDLYNEQFF. CDR3 nucleotide sequence: TGTGCCGCAAGGGAGGCGGGAGACCTATACAATGAGCAGTTCTTC.

V usage is TRBV19 and J usage is TRBJ2-2; D call uncertain. Germline V gene data show CDR1 as LNHDA and CDR2 as SQIVND (reference sequence). CDR3 length equals 13 residues. V was trimmed by 8 bases and J by 3 bases, leaving 10 bases between them. CDR3 sequence (DNA): TGTGCCAGTGGCCCCCGGGACACCGGGGAGCTGTTTTTT. Its protein product is CASGPRDTGELFF.

The V gene is TRBV7-9, the J gene TRBJ1-1; 7 bases are shared with TRBD1. The germline gives CDR1 SEHNR, CDR2 FQNEAQ (reference sequence). Trimming cost V 4 bases and J 2 bases; bases outside gene matches: 7. CDR3 size: 15 residues. CDR3 region: CASSSWTGFNTEAFF. CDR3 sequence (DNA): TGTGCCAGCAGCTCCTGGACAGGATTCAACACTGAAGCTTTCTTT.

The chain is built from TRBV7-7 and TRBJ2-5; 9 bases match TRBD2. Germline CDR1 reads SSHAT; CDR2 reads FNYEAQ (reference sequence). CDR3 size: 15 residues. V gave up 1 base and J gave up 4 bases; unmatched junction bases: 4. In DNA, the CDR3 is TGTGCCAGCAGCTTAGGCGGGGGGGAAGGAGAGACCCAGTACTTC. This encodes CASSLGGGEGETQYF.

V is TRBV5-1 and J is TRBJ2-1; tentative D call: TRBD2 (6 bases). Trimming stripped 4 bases from V and 8 bases from J, with 22 bases between. CDR1 SGHRS and CDR2 YFSETQ come from the germline V gene. This CDR3 is 16 amino acids long. CDR3 sequence: CASSPQFGSGSDEQFF. The CDR3 nucleotides read TGCGCCAGCAGCCCACAATTTGGTAGCGGCTCCGATGAGCAGTTCTTC.

The chain uses TRBV6-1 and TRBJ2-3; 12 nucleotides agree with TRBD2. Looked up from germline, CDR1 is MNHNS and CDR2 is SASEGT. This CDR3 region has 17 residues. The junction had 5 bases not matched to a gene; V was cut back by 2 bases and J by 2 bases. In DNA form, the CDR3 reads TGTGCCAGCAGTGAACGACTAGCGGGGGCCTACACAGATACGCAGTATTTT. This gives the protein CASSERLAGAYTDTQYF.

The chain carries TRBV9 and TRBJ1-4, with 7 bases fitting TRBD1. The CDR3 extends over 15 amino acids. CDR1 SGDLS and CDR2 YYNGEE come from the germline V gene. The V segment lost 4 bases and the J segment 7 bases; nucleotides outside the gene matches: 10. The CDR3 sequence: CASSPTGTDFEKLFF. For the CDR3, the DNA is TGTGCCAGCAGCCCGACCGGGACAGATTTTGAAAAACTGTTTTTT.

The chain links TRBV23-1 to TRBJ2-7, with a weak D call TRBD2 (6 bases). TRBV23-1 qualifies as an ORF whose function is uncertain. This CDR3 spans 14 amino acids. Trimming cost V 4 bases and J 5 bases, with 15 bases left between them. The CDR3 protein is CASSLGPREDEQYF. The DNA for the CDR3 is TGCGCCAGCAGTCTGGGGCCCAGGGAGGACGAGCAGTACTTC.

The V and J genes are TRBV18 and TRBJ1-5, with a possible D match to TRBD1 (5 bases). From germline, CDR1 is KGHSH and CDR2 LQKENI. This CDR3 has 15 residues. Deletions cut 6 bases from V and 2 bases from J, with 14 bases between. CDR3 region: CASSLGTARNQPQHF. The CDR3 coding sequence is TGTGCCAGCTCCCTGGGGACGGCTCGCAATCAGCCCCAGCATTTT.

This chain joins TRBV15 and TRBJ2-7; 11 nucleotides agree with TRBD2. Germline V gives CDR1 LNHNV, CDR2 YYDKDF (reference sequence). CDR3 length: 16 residues. J was trimmed by 2 bases and V by 0 bases; bases with no gene match: 3. CDR3 loop: CATSRDRLAGTYEQYF. In nucleotides, the CDR3 is TGTGCCACCAGCAGAGATAGACTAGCGGGAACCTACGAGCAGTACTTC.

The rearrangement uses TRBV7-2 and TRBJ2-5; D assignment may be TRBD1 or TRBD2 (5 bases each). CDR1 and CDR2 (germline): SGHTA, FQGNSA. The CDR3 contains 15 residues. Trimming removed 3 bases from V and 0 bases from J, with 11 bases in between. The CDR3 DNA reads as TGTGCCAGCAGCTTTAGGGGAGCGGACCAAGAGACCCAGTACTTC. As protein: CASSFRGADQETQYF.

A remark on this clone: An end of the junction differs from the germline gene, which may be a read error. V gene TRBV11-2 combines with J gene TRBJ1-2, with D maybe TRBD1 (6 bases). Germline CDR1 is SGHAT and CDR2 is FQNNGV. The CDR3 totals 15 residues. The CDR3, as DNA: TGTGCCAGCACCCCCGATTACACAGGGCACTATGGCCACACCTTC. The encoded protein is CASTPDYTGHYGHTF.

This chain joins TRBV29-1 and TRBJ2-5; perhaps D is TRBD1 or TRBD2 (5 bases each). This CDR3 is built from 15 residues. Germline values: CDR1 SQVTM, CDR2 ANQGSEA. V was shortened by 7 bases and J by 1 base, with 19 bases between the two germline ends. CDR3 in amino acids: CSASTPGPFQETQYF. As DNA, the CDR3 is TGCAGCGCCTCAACTCCGGGACCCTTCCAAGAGACCCAGTACTTC.

This rearrangement joins TRBV29-1 to TRBJ1-4; 7 bases agree with TRBD1. The germline V gene encodes CDR1 SQVTM and CDR2 ANQGSEA. V lost 6 bases and J lost 8; bases outside the gene matches: 6. The CDR3 consists of 12 residues. The CDR3 sequence is CSVTGQREKLFF. DNA of the CDR3: TGCAGCGTGACGGGACAGAGAGAAAAACTGTTTTTT.

The V call is TRBV2, the J call TRBJ1-2; D is possibly TRBD1 (5 bases). Per the germline V gene, CDR1 is SNHLY and CDR2 is FYNNEI. Trimming stripped 5 bases from V and 4 bases from J, with 11 bases between. The CDR3 extends over 13 amino acids. The CDR3 nucleotides are TGTGCCAGCAGTAGAGACAGCCCCTATGGCTACACCTTC. It translates to CASSRDSPYGYTF.

This clone occurred once. V gene TRBV5-6 combines with J gene TRBJ2-1, with 8 positions matching TRBD2. Trimming removed 4 bases from V and 5 bases from J; junction bases left unmatched: 11. The CDR3 has 16 amino acids. CDR1 SGHDT and CDR2 YYEEEE come from the germline V gene. The chain's CDR3 is CASSPGGMTVNNEQFF. The CDR3 DNA reads as TGTGCCAGCAGCCCGGGAGGGATGACAGTGAACAATGAGCAGTTCTTC.

The rearrangement links TRBV19 to TRBJ1-1; 9 bases match TRBD1. The CDR3 has 14 residues. The germline gives CDR1 LNHDA, CDR2 SQIVND (reference sequence). V shed 6 bases, J shed 4 bases, and the junction held 6 bases outside the gene matches. The CDR3 loop is CASREQGAATEAFF. The CDR3 DNA is TGTGCCAGTAGAGAACAGGGGGCTGCCACTGAAGCTTTCTTT.

This clone was recorded only once. CDR3 region: CASSLGPNPSTDTQYF. CDR3 bases: TGCGCCAGCAGCTTGGGGCCCAACCCTAGCACAGATACGCAGTATTTT. The chain uses TRBV5-1 and TRBJ2-3; no definite D call. This CDR3 is 16 amino acids long. Germline CDR1 reads SGHRS; CDR2 reads YFSETQ. The V end lost 0 bases, the J end lost 0 bases, and 11 bases lay between the germline ends.